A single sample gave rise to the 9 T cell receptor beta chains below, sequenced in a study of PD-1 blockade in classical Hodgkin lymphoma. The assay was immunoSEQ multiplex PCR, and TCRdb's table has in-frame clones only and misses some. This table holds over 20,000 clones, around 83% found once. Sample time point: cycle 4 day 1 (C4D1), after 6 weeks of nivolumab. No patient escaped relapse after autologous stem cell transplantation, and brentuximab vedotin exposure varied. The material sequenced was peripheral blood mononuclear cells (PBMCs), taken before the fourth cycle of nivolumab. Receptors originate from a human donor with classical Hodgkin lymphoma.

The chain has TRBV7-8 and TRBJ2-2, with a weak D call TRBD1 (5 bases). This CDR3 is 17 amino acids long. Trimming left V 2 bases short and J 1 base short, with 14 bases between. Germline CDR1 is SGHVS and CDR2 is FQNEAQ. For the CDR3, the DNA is TGTGCCAGCAGCTTAACAGGACCTTCCCTGAACACCGGGGAGCTGTTTTTT. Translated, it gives CASSLTGPSLNTGELFF.

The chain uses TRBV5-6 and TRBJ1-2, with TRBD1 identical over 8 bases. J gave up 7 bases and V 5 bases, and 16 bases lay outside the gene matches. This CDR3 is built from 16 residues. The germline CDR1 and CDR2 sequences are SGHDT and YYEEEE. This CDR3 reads CASSFFPGQARIGYTF. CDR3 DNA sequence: TGTGCCAGCAGTTTTTTCCCGGGACAGGCGAGGATTGGCTACACCTTC.

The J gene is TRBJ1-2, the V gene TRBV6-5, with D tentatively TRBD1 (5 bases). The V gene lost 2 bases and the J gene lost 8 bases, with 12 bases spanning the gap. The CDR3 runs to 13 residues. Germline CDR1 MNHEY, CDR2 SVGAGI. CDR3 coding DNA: TGTGCCAGCAGTTACGTGGGGACGGGAGGCTACACCTTC. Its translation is CASSYVGTGGYTF.

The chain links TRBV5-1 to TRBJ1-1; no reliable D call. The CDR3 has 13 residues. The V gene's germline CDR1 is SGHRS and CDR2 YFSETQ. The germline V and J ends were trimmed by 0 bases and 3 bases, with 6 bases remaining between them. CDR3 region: CASSLEVDTEAFF. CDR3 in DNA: TGCGCCAGCAGCTTGGAAGTGGACACTGAAGCTTTCTTT.

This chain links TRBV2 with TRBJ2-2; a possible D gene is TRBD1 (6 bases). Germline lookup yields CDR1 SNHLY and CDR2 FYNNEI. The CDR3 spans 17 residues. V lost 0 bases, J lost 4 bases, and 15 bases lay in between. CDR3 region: CASSEAKQGPGTGELFF. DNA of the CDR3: TGTGCCAGCAGTGAAGCTAAGCAGGGGCCGGGCACCGGGGAGCTGTTTTTT.

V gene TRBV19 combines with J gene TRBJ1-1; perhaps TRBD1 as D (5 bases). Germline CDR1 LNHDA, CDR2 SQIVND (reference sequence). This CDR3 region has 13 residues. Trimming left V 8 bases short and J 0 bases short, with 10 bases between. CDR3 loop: CASGTALNTEAFF. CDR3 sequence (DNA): TGTGCCAGTGGGACGGCTTTGAACACTGAAGCTTTCTTT.

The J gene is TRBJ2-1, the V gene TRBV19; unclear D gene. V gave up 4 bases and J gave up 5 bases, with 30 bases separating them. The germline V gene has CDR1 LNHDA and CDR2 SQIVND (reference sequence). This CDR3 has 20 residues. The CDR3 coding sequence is TGTGCCAGTAGTACCTTGGGGTTGGGTTTTTTCTCCGGCCCAAACAATGAGCAGTTCTTC. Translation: CASSTLGLGFFSGPNNEQFF.

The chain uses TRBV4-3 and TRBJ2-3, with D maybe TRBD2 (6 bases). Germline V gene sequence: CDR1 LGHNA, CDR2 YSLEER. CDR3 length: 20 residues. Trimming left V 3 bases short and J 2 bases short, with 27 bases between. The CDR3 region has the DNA TGCGCCAGCAGCCAGGGGGTCCAGGGTGTGGCGGGGAAGTACACAGATACGCAGTATTTT. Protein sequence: CASSQGVQGVAGKYTDTQYF.

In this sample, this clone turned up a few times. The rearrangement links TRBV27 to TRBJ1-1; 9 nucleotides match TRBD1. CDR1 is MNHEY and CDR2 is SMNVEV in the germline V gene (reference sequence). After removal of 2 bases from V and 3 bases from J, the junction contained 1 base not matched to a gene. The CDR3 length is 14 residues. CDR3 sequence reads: CASSLGQGYTEAFF. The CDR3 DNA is TGTGCCAGCAGTTTAGGACAGGGGTACACTGAAGCTTTCTTT.